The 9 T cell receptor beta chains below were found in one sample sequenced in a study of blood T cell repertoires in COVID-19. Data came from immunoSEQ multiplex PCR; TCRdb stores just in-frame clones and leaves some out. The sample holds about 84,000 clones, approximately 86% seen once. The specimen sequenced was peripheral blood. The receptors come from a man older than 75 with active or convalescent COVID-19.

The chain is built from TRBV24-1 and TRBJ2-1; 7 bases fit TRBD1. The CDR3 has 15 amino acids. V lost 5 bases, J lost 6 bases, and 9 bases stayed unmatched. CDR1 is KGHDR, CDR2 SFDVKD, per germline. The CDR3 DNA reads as TGTGCCACCAGTGGGGCCGGGACAGAGGGCAATGAGCAGTTCTTC. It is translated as CATSGAGTEGNEQFF.

DNA for the CDR3: TGCAGCGTCTCTTGGCGCGGCGGGGAGCTGTTTTTT. Protein sequence: CSVSWRGGELFF. The chain uses TRBV29-1 and TRBJ2-2; D is unclear. Germline CDR1 is SQVTM and CDR2 is ANQGSEA. The ends were cut back, 6 bases at V and 7 bases at J, with 12 bases in the middle. The CDR3 runs 12 residues.

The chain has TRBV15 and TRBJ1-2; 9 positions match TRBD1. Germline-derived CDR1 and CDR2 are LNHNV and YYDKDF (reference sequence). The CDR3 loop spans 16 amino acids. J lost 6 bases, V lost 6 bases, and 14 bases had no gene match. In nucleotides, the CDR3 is TGTGCCACCAGAGAAGGTCCCGGACAGGGGTTCAATGGCTACACCTTC. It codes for CATREGPGQGFNGYTF.

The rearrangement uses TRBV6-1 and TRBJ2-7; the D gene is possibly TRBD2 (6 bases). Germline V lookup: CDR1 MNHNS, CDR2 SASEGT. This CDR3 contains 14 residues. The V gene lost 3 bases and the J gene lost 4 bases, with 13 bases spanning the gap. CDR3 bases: TGTGCCAGCAGTGATGGGGGGACCGGGTACGAGCAGTACTTC. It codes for CASSDGGTGYEQYF.

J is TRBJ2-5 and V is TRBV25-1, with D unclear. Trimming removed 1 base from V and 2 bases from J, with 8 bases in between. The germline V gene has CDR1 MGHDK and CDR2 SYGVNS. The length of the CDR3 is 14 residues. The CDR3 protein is CASSESGKQETQYF. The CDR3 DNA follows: TGTGCCAGCAGTGAATCTGGCAAGCAAGAGACCCAGTACTTC.

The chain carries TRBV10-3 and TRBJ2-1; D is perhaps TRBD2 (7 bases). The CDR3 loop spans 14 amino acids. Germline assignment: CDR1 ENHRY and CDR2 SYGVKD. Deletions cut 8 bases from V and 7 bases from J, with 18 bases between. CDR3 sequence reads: CAILPNREGNEQFF. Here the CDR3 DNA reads TGTGCCATCCTCCCCAACAGGGAGGGGAATGAGCAGTTCTTC.

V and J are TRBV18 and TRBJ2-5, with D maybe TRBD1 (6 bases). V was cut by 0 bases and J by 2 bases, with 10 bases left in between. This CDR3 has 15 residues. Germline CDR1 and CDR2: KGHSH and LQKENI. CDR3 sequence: CASSPPNRAQETQYF. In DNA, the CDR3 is TGTGCCAGCTCACCACCGAACAGGGCGCAAGAGACCCAGTACTTC.

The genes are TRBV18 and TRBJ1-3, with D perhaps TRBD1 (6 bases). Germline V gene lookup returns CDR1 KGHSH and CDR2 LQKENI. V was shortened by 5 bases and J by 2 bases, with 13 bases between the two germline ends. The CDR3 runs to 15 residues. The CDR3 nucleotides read TGTGCCAGCTCAAAGAACCGGGACACTGGAAACACCATATATTTT. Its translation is CASSKNRDTGNTIYF.

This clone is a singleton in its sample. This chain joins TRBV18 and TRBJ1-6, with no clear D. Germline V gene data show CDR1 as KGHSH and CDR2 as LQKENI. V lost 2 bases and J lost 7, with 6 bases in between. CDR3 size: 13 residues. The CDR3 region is CASSPSGNSPLHF. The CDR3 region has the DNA TGTGCCAGCTCACCATCAGGCAATTCACCCCTCCACTTT.